Given below is one TCR beta chain in context. The method was immunoSEQ multiplex PCR; TCRdb's version includes in-frame clones alone and lacks a portion of them. The data contain approximately 110,000 clones, 80% to 90% of them singletons. These data belong to a study of blood T cell repertoires in COVID-19. Germline V gives CDR1 MNHEY, CDR2 SVGAGI. The CDR3 extends over 14 amino acids. V shed 6 bases and J 6 bases; nucleotides not matched to a gene: 7. The TCR comes from a woman aged 70-85 years with acute or convalescent COVID-19. Sequenced input: peripheral blood. The chain is built from TRBV6-5 and TRBJ2-1, with 8 bases that match TRBD2. This CDR3 is CASRPLSGGNEQFF. CDR3 nucleotide sequence: TGTGCCAGCAGACCGCTCAGCGGGGGCAATGAGCAGTTCTTC.